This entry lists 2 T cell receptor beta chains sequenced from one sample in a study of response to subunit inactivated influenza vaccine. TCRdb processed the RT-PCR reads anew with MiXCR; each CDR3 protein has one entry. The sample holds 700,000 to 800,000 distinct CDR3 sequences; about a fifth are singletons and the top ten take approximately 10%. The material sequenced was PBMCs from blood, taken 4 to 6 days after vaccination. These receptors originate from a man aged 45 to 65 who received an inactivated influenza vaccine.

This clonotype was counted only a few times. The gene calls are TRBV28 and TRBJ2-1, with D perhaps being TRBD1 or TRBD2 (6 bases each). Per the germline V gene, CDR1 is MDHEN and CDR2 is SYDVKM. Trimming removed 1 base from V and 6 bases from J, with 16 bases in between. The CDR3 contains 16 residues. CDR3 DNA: TGTGCCAGCAGTTTATCCGGGGGCGCGGGGTTCAATGAGCAGTTCTTC. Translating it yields CASSLSGGAGFNEQFF.

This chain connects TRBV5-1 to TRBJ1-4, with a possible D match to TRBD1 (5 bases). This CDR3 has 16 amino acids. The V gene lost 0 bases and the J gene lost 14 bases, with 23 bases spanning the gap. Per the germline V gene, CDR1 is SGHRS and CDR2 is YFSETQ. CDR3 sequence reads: CASSLAPGTDSRMLFF. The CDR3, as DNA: TGCGCCAGCAGCTTGGCCCCTGGGACCGACTCACGGATGCTGTTTTTT.